This passage covers 14 T cell receptor beta chains from one sample sequenced in a study of lymphopenia after photon versus proton radiotherapy. The data were produced by immunoSEQ multiplex PCR, yet TCRdb's version contains in-frame clones alone and is incomplete. Seen here are 60,000 to 75,000 clones, more than 75% observed once, and the top ten hold about 2%. The specimen was peripheral blood, collected from a patient treated with photon-based radiotherapy. All receptors come from a man aged 35-49 years with gastric cancer.

The chain carries TRBV9 and TRBJ2-3, with unresolved D. Per the germline V gene, CDR1 is SGDLS and CDR2 is YYNGEE. The ends were cut back, 3 bases at V and 4 bases at J, with 18 bases in the middle. The CDR3 runs 16 residues. The CDR3 region has the DNA TGTGCCAGCAGCGCGTGGCCGACGCATTTTCCAGATACGCAGTATTTT. It encodes CASSAWPTHFPDTQYF.

V is TRBV6-5 and J is TRBJ2-3, with TRBD2 as a possible D gene (6 bases). V was clipped by 7 bases and J by 3 bases, with 14 bases between them. The germline V gene encodes CDR1 MNHEY and CDR2 SVGAGI. The CDR3 sequence is 14 residues long. The CDR3 here is CASTHGEATDTQYF. DNA for the CDR3: TGTGCCAGCACTCACGGGGAGGCTACAGATACGCAGTATTTT.

The chain recombines TRBV14 with TRBJ1-2; D is uncertain. V was shortened by 6 bases and J by 5 bases, with 19 bases between the two germline ends. Looked up from germline, CDR1 is SGHDN and CDR2 is FVKESK. The CDR3 totals 15 residues. The CDR3 sequence is CASSPSRPAHYGYTF. For the CDR3, the DNA is TGTGCCAGCAGTCCAAGCAGGCCAGCCCATTATGGCTACACCTTC. The whole variable domain, filled in from reference TRBV14 and TRBJ1-2, reads EAGVTQFPSHSVIEKGQTVTLRCDPISGHDNLYWYRRVMGKEIKFLLHFVKESKQDESGMPNNRFLAERTGGTYSTLKVQPAELEDSGVYFCASSPSRPAHYGYTFGSGTRLTVV.

The chain has TRBV4-2 and TRBJ2-1; TRBD1 agrees at 12 bases. Trimming cost V 1 base and J 9 bases; bases outside gene matches: 10. The germline gives CDR1 LGHNA, CDR2 YNFKEQ. The CDR3 contains 17 residues. The CDR3 spells CASSQGYGTGGEVEQFF. As DNA, the CDR3 is TGTGCCAGCAGCCAAGGGTACGGGACAGGGGGCGAGGTTGAGCAGTTCTTC.

V is TRBV4-1 and J is TRBJ2-2; weak D call: TRBD1 (5 bases). The length of the CDR3 is 16 residues. Deletions cut 4 bases from V and 4 bases from J, with 16 bases between. Germline values: CDR1 MGHRA, CDR2 YSYEKL. This CDR3 reads CASSLDPQGSTGELFF. In nucleotides, the CDR3 is TGCGCCAGCAGCCTAGACCCTCAGGGTAGCACCGGGGAGCTGTTTTTT.

The chain uses TRBV9 and TRBJ1-1; 8 positions match TRBD1. Germline V gene data show CDR1 as SGDLS and CDR2 as YYNGEE. V trimming: 0 bases; J trimming: 4 bases; junction bases outside the gene matches: 5. The CDR3 runs to 15 residues. The CDR3 DNA sequence: TGTGCCAGCAGCGTAGGGTGGACAGGGTTCACTGAAGCTTTCTTT. It codes for CASSVGWTGFTEAFF.

The chain is built from TRBV7-8 and TRBJ2-5; TRBD2 is a possible D gene (6 bases). V was trimmed by 1 base and J by 5 bases, leaving 14 bases between them. CDR3 length equals 15 residues. Germline assignment: CDR1 SGHVS and CDR2 FQNEAQ. DNA for the CDR3: TGTGCCAGCAGCTTAGGTATAGGACGGGGGGAGACCCAGTACTTC. It yields the protein CASSLGIGRGETQYF.

This chain uses TRBV11-3 with TRBJ2-3, with 8 bases fitting TRBD2. With V trimmed by 5 bases and J by 6 bases, 16 bases remained unmatched. This CDR3 has 17 residues. Germline CDR1 and CDR2: SGHNT and YENEEA. The CDR3 nucleotides are TGTGCCAGCAGCCCACACGGGGGGGGGAGGTCTCGGGATACGCAGTATTTT. This gives the protein CASSPHGGGRSRDTQYF.

This clone appeared once. The chain carries TRBV7-2 and TRBJ2-1; D call uncertain. Trimming pared 3 bases from V and 2 bases from J, leaving 5 bases between. The CDR3 contains 13 residues. Germline V gives CDR1 SGHTA, CDR2 FQGNSA. In DNA, the CDR3 is TGTGCCAGCAGCTTTGGGGCCTACAATGAGCAGTTCTTC. It specifies CASSFGAYNEQFF.

This chain connects TRBV6-5 to TRBJ1-4, with D hard to call. The V end was cut by 4 bases, the J end by 8 bases, with 11 bases between. In germline, CDR1 is MNHEY, CDR2 SVGAGI. The CDR3 spans 13 residues. The CDR3 nucleotides are TGTGCCAGCAGTTTCGAAGGAGGGGAAAAACTGTTTTTT. Translated: CASSFEGGEKLFF.

The chain employs TRBV7-3 and TRBJ2-3; 7 bases align to TRBD1. Germline lookup yields CDR1 SGHTA and CDR2 FQGTGA. V dropped 4 bases and J dropped 1; count of bases not matched to a gene: 2. This CDR3 comprises 14 residues. As DNA, the CDR3 is TGTGCCAGCAGCTCGGGGACAGGCACAGATACGCAGTATTTT. Its translation: CASSSGTGTDTQYF.

This clone is medium-sized. V and J are TRBV27 and TRBJ1-1, with 7 bases aligning to TRBD1. CDR1 and CDR2 from the germline V gene are MNHEY and SMNVEV (reference sequence). This CDR3 is built from 13 residues. J gave up 1 base and V 10 bases, and 6 bases lay outside the gene matches. CDR3 amino acids: CATGQASNTEAFF. CDR3 sequence (DNA): TGTGCCACCGGACAGGCTTCGAACACTGAAGCTTTCTTT.

V and J are TRBV6-5 and TRBJ2-2, with D possibly being TRBD1 (6 bases). The CDR3 sequence is 14 residues long. Germline V CDR1 and CDR2: MNHEY, SVGAGI. Between the trimmed V and J ends, which lost 0 bases and 7 bases, there was a span of 9 bases. This CDR3 is CASSYSRGYGELFF. Written as DNA, the CDR3 is TGTGCCAGCAGTTACTCGAGGGGGTACGGGGAGCTGTTTTTT.

This sequence joins TRBV28 and TRBJ1-1, with D possibly matching TRBD1 (5 bases). Trimming pared 8 bases from V and 2 bases from J, leaving 18 bases between. Germline lookup yields CDR1 MDHEN and CDR2 SYDVKM. The CDR3 has 15 residues. As DNA, the CDR3 is TGTGCCAGCGACCAACAAGCAGACAGCAACACTGAAGCTTTCTTT. Protein: CASDQQADSNTEAFF.